This T cell receptor beta chain came from a study of beta chain features in type 1 diabetes. A single heparinised blood sample, averaging around 110 mL, was obtained per donor. As concerns this clone: Its cognate antigen is unknown.

CDR3 size: 14 residues. V gave up 4 bases and J gave up 8 bases; unmatched junction bases: 10. Germline V CDR1 and CDR2: LGHNA, YSLEER. Study-wide points: Whether TCRB rearrangement is influenced by HLA type went unresolved here. The naive, central memory and Treg TCRB repertoires looked more alike in patients than they did in healthy donors.

Investigators reverse transcribed all isolated RNA, so they sequenced expressed TCRB transcripts. This table comes from immunoSEQ multiplex PCR, and its TCRdb copy is limited to in-frame clones, with some not included. Of about 900,000 clones in the sample, around a sixth were seen once. The material sequenced was naive CD4+ T cells from blood. The sequence came from a woman in her late teens or twenties in good health. The chain has TRBV4-3 and TRBJ1-2; 7 bases line up with TRBD1. The CDR3 coding sequence is TGCGCCAGCAGCCGGGACAGCTCCTTCTACGGCTACACCTTC. It codes for CASSRDSSFYGYTF.